A selection of T cell receptor beta chains follows, all from one sample in a study of blood T cell repertoires in COVID-19. Assay: immunoSEQ multiplex PCR; the TCRdb copy retains only in-frame clones and omits some. The sample includes approximately 150,000 clones, 82% seen only once; the top ten take about a sixth. The sequencing input was PBMCs or T cells enriched from blood (not recorded which). The receptors come from a man between 60 and 75 years old who had recovered from COVID-19. CDR3s include the opening cysteine and the closing phenylalanine or tryptophan. Each record gives: V gene, clone size, D gene, J gene, CDR3 protein, CDR3 DNA. The D gene is left open where the match is weak. The size of a clone is reported for some rows only, either as once, few or many, or as a class for expanded clones.

>TRBV6-5|NA|NA|TRBJ2-7
CASSYSALVRSHEQYF
TGTGCCAGCAGTTACTCGGCTTTGGTCAGGTCCCACGAGCAGTACTTC
>TRBV28|NA|TRBD2|TRBJ2-1
CASRGLAGYNEQFF
TGTGCCAGCAGAGGGCTAGCGGGATACAATGAGCAGTTCTTC
>TRBV5-4|NA|TRBD1|TRBJ1-2
CASSLEGARGYTF
TGTGCCAGCAGCCTGGAGGGGGCACGAGGCTACACCTTC
>TRBV5-1|NA|TRBD2|TRBJ2-3
CASSSAGGPDTQYF
TGCGCCAGCAGCTCAGCGGGAGGGCCGGATACGCAGTATTTT
>TRBV5-1|few|NA|TRBJ1-5
CASSLSGGSNQPQHF
TGCGCCAGCAGCTTGTCCGGGGGTAGCAATCAGCCCCAGCATTTT
>TRBV28|NA|TRBD1|TRBJ1-5
CASSKRTGEQPQHF
TGTGCCAGTTCCAAACGGACAGGGGAGCAGCCCCAGCATTTT
>TRBV4-1|NA|NA|TRBJ2-1
CASSPNRQFNEQFF
TGCGCCAGCAGTCCAAATCGACAGTTCAATGAGCAGTTCTTC
>TRBV11-2|few|TRBD1|TRBJ1-3
CASSILGQGRNTIYF
TGTGCCAGCAGCATATTGGGACAGGGGAGGAACACCATATATTTT
>TRBV9|few|TRBD1|TRBJ1-1
CASSPQGANTEAFF
TGTGCCAGCAGCCCTCAGGGGGCTAACACTGAAGCTTTCTTT
>TRBV4-1|NA|NA|TRBJ1-6
CASSQEGGRNSPLHF
TGCGCCAGCAGCCAAGAGGGAGGGCGGAATTCACCCCTCCACTTT